This TCR beta chain was found in a study of T cell responses to AZD1222 COVID-19 vaccine. At the level of the study: Second-dose recipients at about 4 or about 12 weeks were treated as one pooled group. The study's findings and limits: Spike-spanning, vaccine-associated CD4 TCRs were dominant at 160-218 and 743-854. Clonal diversity may have been underestimated, and the donors were mostly white British, with more females than males.

Using immunoSEQ multiplex PCR, the repertoire was profiled, and TCRdb retains in-frame clones only, with some absent. The table includes some 98,000 clones, approximately 91% detected once. Points on this clone: The antigen remains unidentified. At one of its ends the junction is not consistent with the germline gene, which may arise from a read error.

CDR1 is SEHNR and CDR2 is FQNEAQ in the germline V gene (reference sequence). The CDR3 contains 15 residues. The TCR sequence derives from an adult in good health. The chain combines TRBV7-9 with TRBJ1-6; TRBD1 agrees at 9 bases. The starting material was peripheral blood, obtained on day 0 of AZD1222 vaccination. CDR3 protein: CASSSWTGDNPPLHF. CDR3 coding DNA: TGTGCCAGCAGCTCCTGGACAGGGGATAATCCACCCCTCCACTTT.